The present entry profiles one TCR beta chain with its context. TCRdb used MiXCR to reprocess the 5' RACE reads, holding one entry per CDR3 protein. The profile shows nearly 900,000 distinct CDR3 sequences, 9% to 15% of them singletons. These data are taken from a study of identical twins. Healthy Caucasians, and only they, were the donors. Between the trimmed V and J ends, which lost 1 base and 4 bases, there was a span of 14 bases. The CDR3 is made up of 16 amino acids. Germline loops: CDR1 SGHRS, CDR2 YFSETQ. These data were also reused for a study on yellow fever vaccine responses in identical twins.

The TCR was taken from a woman younger than 30 in good health. The gene calls are TRBV5-1 and TRBJ2-2; D is undetermined. Sequenced sample: PBMCs. CDR3 protein: CASSLLGTQLTGELFF. The CDR3 bases are TGCGCCAGCAGCTTGCTAGGCACCCAGCTCACCGGGGAGCTGTTTTTT.